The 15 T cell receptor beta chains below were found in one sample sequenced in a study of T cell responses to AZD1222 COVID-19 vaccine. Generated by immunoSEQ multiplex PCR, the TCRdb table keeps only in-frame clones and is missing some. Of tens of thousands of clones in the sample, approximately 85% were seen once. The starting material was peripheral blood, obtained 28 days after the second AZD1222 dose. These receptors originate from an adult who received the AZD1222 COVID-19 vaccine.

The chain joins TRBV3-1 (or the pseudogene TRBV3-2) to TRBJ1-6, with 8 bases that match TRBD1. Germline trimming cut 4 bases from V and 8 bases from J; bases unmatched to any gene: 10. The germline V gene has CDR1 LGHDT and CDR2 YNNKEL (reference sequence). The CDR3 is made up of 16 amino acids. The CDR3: CASSPTTGGWDSPLHF. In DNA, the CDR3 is TGTGCCAGCAGCCCAACTACAGGGGGTTGGGATTCACCCCTCCACTTT.

The CDR3 sequence: CASSLVTGGNSPLHF. As DNA, the CDR3 is TGTGCCAGCAGCTTAGTTACAGGGGGTAATTCACCCCTCCACTTT. The rearrangement uses TRBV7-9 and TRBJ1-6; TRBD1 agrees at 8 bases. The CDR3 covers 15 residues. Germline CDR1 and CDR2: SEHNR and FQNEAQ (reference sequence). Germline trimming cut 1 base from V and 6 bases from J; bases unmatched to any gene: 2.

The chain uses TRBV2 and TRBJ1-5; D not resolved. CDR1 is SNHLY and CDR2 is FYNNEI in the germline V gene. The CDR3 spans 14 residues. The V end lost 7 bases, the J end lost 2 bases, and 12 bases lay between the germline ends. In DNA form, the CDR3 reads TGTGCCAGCAACTGGGGTATGCGCAATCAGCCCCAGCATTTT. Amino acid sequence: CASNWGMRNQPQHF.

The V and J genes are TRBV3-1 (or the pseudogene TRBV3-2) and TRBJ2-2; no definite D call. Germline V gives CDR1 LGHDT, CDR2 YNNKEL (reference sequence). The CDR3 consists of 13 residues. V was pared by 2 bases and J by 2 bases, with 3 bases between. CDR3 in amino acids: CASSQLNTGELFF. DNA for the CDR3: TGTGCCAGCAGCCAACTAAACACCGGGGAGCTGTTTTTT.

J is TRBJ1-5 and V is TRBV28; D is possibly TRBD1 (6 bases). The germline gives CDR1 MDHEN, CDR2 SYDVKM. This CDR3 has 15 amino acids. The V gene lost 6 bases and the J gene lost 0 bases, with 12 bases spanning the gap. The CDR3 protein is CASRPGVISNQPQHF. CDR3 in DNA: TGTGCCAGCAGACCAGGGGTAATTAGCAATCAGCCCCAGCATTTT.

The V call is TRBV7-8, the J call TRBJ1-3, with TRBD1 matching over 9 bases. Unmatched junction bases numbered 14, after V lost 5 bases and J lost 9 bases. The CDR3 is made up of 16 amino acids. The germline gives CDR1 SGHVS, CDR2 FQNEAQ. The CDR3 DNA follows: TGTGCCAGCAGCCGGCGGACAGGGGCAGAGATACCCACCATATATTTT. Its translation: CASSRRTGAEIPTIYF.

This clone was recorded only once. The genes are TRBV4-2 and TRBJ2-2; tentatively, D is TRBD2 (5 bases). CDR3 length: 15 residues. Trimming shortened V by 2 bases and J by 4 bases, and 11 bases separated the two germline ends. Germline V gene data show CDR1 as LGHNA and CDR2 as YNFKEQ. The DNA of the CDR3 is TGTGCCAGCAGCCAAACTAGTTTGGGCACCGGGGAGCTGTTTTTT. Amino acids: CASSQTSLGTGELFF.

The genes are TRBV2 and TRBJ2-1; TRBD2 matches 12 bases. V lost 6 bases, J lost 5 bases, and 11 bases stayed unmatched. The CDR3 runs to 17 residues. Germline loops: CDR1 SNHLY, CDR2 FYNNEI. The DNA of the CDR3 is TGTGCCAGCAGGGTACTAGCGGGGGGTCAGACAGACAATGAGCAGTTCTTC. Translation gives CASRVLAGGQTDNEQFF. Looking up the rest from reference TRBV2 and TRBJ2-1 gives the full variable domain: EPEVTQTPSHQVTQMGQEVILRCVPISNHLYFYWYRQILGQKVEFLVSFYNNEISEKSEIFDDQFSVERPDGSNFTLKIRSTKLEDSAMYFCASRVLAGGQTDNEQFFGPGTRLTVL.

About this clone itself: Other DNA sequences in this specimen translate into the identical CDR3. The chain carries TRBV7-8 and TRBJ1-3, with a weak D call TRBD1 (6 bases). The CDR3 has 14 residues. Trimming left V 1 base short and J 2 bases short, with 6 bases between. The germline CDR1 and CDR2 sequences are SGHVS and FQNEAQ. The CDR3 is CASSLGTAGNTIYF. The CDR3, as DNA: TGTGCCAGCAGCTTAGGGACAGCTGGAAACACCATATATTTT.

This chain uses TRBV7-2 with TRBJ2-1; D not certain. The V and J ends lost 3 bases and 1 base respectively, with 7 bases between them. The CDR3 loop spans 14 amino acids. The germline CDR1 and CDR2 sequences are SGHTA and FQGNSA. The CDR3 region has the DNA TGTGCCAGCAGCTTCTACGGGTCCTACAATGAGCAGTTCTTC. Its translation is CASSFYGSYNEQFF.

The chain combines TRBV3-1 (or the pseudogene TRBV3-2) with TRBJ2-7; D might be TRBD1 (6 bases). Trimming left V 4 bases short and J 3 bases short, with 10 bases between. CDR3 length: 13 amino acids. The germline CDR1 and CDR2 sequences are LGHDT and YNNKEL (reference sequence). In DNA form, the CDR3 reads TGTGCCAGCAGCCGCCACAGGGACTACGAGCAGTACTTC. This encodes CASSRHRDYEQYF.

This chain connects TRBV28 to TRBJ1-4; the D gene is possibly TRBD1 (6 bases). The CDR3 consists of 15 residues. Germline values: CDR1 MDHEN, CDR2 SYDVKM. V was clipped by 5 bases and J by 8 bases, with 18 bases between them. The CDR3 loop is CASSTTGPGREKLFF. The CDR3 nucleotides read TGTGCCAGCAGTACGACAGGACCGGGCCGGGAAAAACTGTTTTTT.

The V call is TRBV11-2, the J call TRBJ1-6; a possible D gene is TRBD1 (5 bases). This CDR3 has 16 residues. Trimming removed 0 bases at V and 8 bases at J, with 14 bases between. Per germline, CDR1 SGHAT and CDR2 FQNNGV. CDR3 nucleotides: TGTGCCAGCAGCTTAGAGTACGGCGGAGGGGATTCACCCCTCCACTTT. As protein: CASSLEYGGGDSPLHF.

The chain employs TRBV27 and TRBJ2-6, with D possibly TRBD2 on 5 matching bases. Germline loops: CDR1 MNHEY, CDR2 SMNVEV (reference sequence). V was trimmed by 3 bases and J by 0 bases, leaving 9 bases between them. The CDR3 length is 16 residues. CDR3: CASSLVSGSGANVLTF. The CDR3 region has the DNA TGTGCCAGCAGTTTGGTAAGCGGCTCTGGGGCCAACGTCCTGACTTTC. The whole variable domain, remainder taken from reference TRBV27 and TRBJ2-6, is EAQVTQNPRYLITVTGKKLTVTCSQNMNHEYMSWYRQDPGLGLRQIYYSMNVEVTDKGDVPEGYKVSRKEKRNFPLILESPSPNQTSLYFCASSLVSGSGANVLTFGAGSRLTVL.

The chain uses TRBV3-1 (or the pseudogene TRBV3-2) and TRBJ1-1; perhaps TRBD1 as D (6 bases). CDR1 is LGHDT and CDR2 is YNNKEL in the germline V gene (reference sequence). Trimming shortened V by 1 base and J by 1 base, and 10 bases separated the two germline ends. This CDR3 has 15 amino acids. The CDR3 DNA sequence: TGTGCCAGCAGCCAAGCGGGACATTCGAACACTGAAGCTTTCTTT. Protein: CASSQAGHSNTEAFF.